This T cell receptor (beta chain) was recorded in a study of cytomegalovirus exposure and HLA in healthy donors. Both 60 Vbeta primers and 13 Jbeta primers went into the PCR. The table came from immunoSEQ multiplex PCR; TCRdb's copy has only in-frame clones and leaves some out. Found here are about 93,000 clones, 70% to 80% of them singletons; the top ten hold 0.45% to 0.6%. This clonotype was sampled from a young man in good health and CMV-seronegative. Sequenced: PBMCs.

CDR3 in amino acids: CASSVVGDADTQYF. The CDR3 nucleotides read TGTGCCAGCAGCGTAGTGGGAGACGCAGATACGCAGTATTTT. The gene calls are TRBV9 and TRBJ2-3, with a weak D call TRBD2 (5 bases). Trimming shortened V by 0 bases and J by 4 bases, and 9 bases separated the two germline ends. In germline, CDR1 is SGDLS, CDR2 YYNGEE. This CDR3 has 14 amino acids.